Below are 29 T cell receptor beta chains sequenced from a single sample in a study of CD8 T cells in ankylosing spondylitis. TCRdb reprocessed the 5' RACE reads via MiXCR and lists one record per CDR3 protein. The sample holds over 200,000 distinct CDR3 sequences; about 17% are singletons and the top ten take roughly 42%. Whole-study findings and limits: Seemingly characteristic of ankylosing spondylitis blood was a TCR beta motif consisting of roughly 8 highly homologous variants.

The antigens for these receptors are not known. Material for sequencing was blood, either unsorted or a sorted T cell fraction (not recorded which). The receptors come from a male donor with ankylosing spondylitis.

The V call is TRBV13, the J call TRBJ2-1, with 12 bases matching TRBD2. The CDR3 extends over 16 amino acids. Germline loops: CDR1 PRHDT, CDR2 FYEKMQ (reference sequence). The V segment lost 6 bases and the J segment 3 bases; nucleotides outside the gene matches: 6. This CDR3 reads CASSLAGGRDYNEQFF. DNA for the CDR3: TGTGCCAGCAGTCTAGCGGGAGGGCGGGACTACAATGAGCAGTTCTTC.

The rearrangement uses TRBV6-4 and TRBJ2-5, with D tentatively TRBD1 (5 bases). The V end lost 4 bases, the J end lost 3 bases, and 15 bases lay between the germline ends. Per the germline V gene, CDR1 is MRHNA and CDR2 is SNTAGT. The CDR3 sequence is 15 residues long. The CDR3 loop is CASSAKDNKEETQYF. The CDR3 DNA is TGTGCCAGCAGTGCCAAGGACAACAAGGAAGAGACCCAGTACTTC.

The genes are TRBV14 and TRBJ2-1; the D gene is possibly TRBD2 (5 bases). Germline V gene data show CDR1 as SGHDN and CDR2 as FVKESK. Trimming took off 4 bases at V and 3 bases at J, with 10 bases between the two ends. The CDR3 covers 14 residues. This CDR3 is CASSLEGVYNEQFF. CDR3 nucleotide sequence: TGTGCCAGCAGCCTCGAGGGAGTCTACAATGAGCAGTTCTTC. The full variable domain, with the rest looked up from reference TRBV14 and TRBJ2-1, is EAGVTQFPSHSVIEKGQTVTLRCDPISGHDNLYWYRRVMGKEIKFLLHFVKESKQDESGMPNNRFLAERTGGTYSTLKVQPAELEDSGVYFCASSLEGVYNEQFFGPGTRLTVL.

The rearrangement joins TRBV4-2 to TRBJ1-5, with D possibly TRBD1 on 5 matching bases. The CDR3 runs to 13 residues. Trimming shortened V by 4 bases and J by 3 bases, and 7 bases separated the two germline ends. The germline CDR1 and CDR2 sequences are LGHNA and YNFKEQ. The CDR3 protein is CASSLTVNQPQHF. The CDR3 coding sequence is TGTGCCAGCAGCCTGACAGTCAATCAGCCCCAGCATTTT.

This clonotype was recorded only once. The gene calls are TRBV7-9 and TRBJ1-1; possibly TRBD1 for D (6 bases). The germline V gene has CDR1 SEHNR and CDR2 FQNEAQ (reference sequence). Trimming removed 8 bases from V and 4 bases from J, with 23 bases in between. The CDR3 loop spans 16 amino acids. Here the CDR3 DNA reads TGTGCCAGCCTCCCACCTCCCCCAGGGGTTGGCACTGAAGCTTTCTTT. It yields the protein CASLPPPPGVGTEAFF.

The chain has TRBV7-2 and TRBJ1-3; unclear D gene. Germline CDR1 SGHTA, CDR2 FQGNSA. V lost 1 base and J lost 2, with 9 bases in between. The CDR3 sequence is 15 residues long. In nucleotides, the CDR3 is TGTGCCAGCAGCTTAGAAATAACAGCTGGAAACACCATATATTTT. Protein: CASSLEITAGNTIYF.

This clonotype was picked up a small number of times. V and J are TRBV7-8 and TRBJ1-2; perhaps TRBD1 as D (5 bases). This CDR3 contains 15 residues. The V end lost 1 base, the J end lost 2 bases, and 11 bases lay between the germline ends. Looked up from germline, CDR1 is SGHVS and CDR2 is FQNEAQ. Written as DNA, the CDR3 is TGTGCCAGCAGCTTAGGGTCAGGGACGAACTATGGCTACACCTTC. The encoded protein is CASSLGSGTNYGYTF.

This clonotype came up many times. The chain employs TRBV29-1 and TRBJ2-1; no clear D gene. Germline V lookup: CDR1 SQVTM, CDR2 ANQGSEA. Trimming removed 6 bases at V and 3 bases at J, with 9 bases between. CDR3 length equals 12 residues. In nucleotides, the CDR3 is TGCAGCGTCCCAGGAAGCTACAATGAGCAGTTCTTC. Translation: CSVPGSYNEQFF.

This chain connects TRBV14 to TRBJ1-2; no clear D gene. Trimming took off 1 base at V and 4 bases at J, with 7 bases between the two ends. This CDR3 spans 13 amino acids. Germline CDR1 is SGHDN and CDR2 is FVKESK. Here the CDR3 DNA reads TGTGCCAGCAGCCAAGCTGGAGGCTATGGCTACACCTTC. It is translated as CASSQAGGYGYTF. The entire variable domain, with the rest obtained from reference TRBV14 and TRBJ1-2, is as follows: EAGVTQFPSHSVIEKGQTVTLRCDPISGHDNLYWYRRVMGKEIKFLLHFVKESKQDESGMPNNRFLAERTGGTYSTLKVQPAELEDSGVYFCASSQAGGYGYTFGSGTRLTVV.

This clonotype was observed a few times. This chain uses TRBV28 with TRBJ2-1; D unresolved. Trimming stripped 2 bases from V and 8 bases from J, with 16 bases between. The germline V gene has CDR1 MDHEN and CDR2 SYDVKM. The CDR3 spans 15 residues. The CDR3 bases are TGTGCCAGCAGTTTACAGCACGGTATTACCGATGAGCAGTTCTTC. Translation: CASSLQHGITDEQFF.

The CDR3 nucleotides read TGTGCCAGCAGCTTCGGGACTACCTCCTACGAGCAGTACTTC. It yields the protein CASSFGTTSYEQYF. The J gene is TRBJ2-7, the V gene TRBV7-2; 7 nucleotides align to TRBD2. CDR1 is SGHTA, CDR2 FQGNSA, per germline. The junction had 2 bases not matched to a gene; V was cut back by 3 bases and J by 0 bases. The CDR3 spans 14 residues.

This clonotype was detected only a few times. This sequence joins TRBV7-3 and TRBJ2-3; D is possibly TRBD1 or TRBD2 (5 bases each). The CDR3 is 14 amino acids. Germline-derived CDR1 and CDR2 are SGHTA and FQGTGA. V shed 3 bases and J shed 6 bases, with 13 bases lying between them. The CDR3 loop is CASSLAGPGDTQYF. The CDR3 nucleotides are TGTGCCAGCAGCTTGGCAGGGCCGGGGGATACGCAGTATTTT.

The table lists this clonotype with many counts. This chain links TRBV29-1 with TRBJ2-1, with TRBD1 as a possible D gene (9 bases). Trimming took off 7 bases at V and 0 bases at J, with 25 bases between the two ends. Germline V gene lookup returns CDR1 SQVTM and CDR2 ANQGSEA. There are 18 residues in the CDR3. CDR3 in amino acids: CSALGQGASGSSYNEQFF. For the CDR3, the DNA is TGCAGCGCACTGGGACAGGGTGCCAGCGGGAGCTCCTACAATGAGCAGTTCTTC.

This clonotype turned up a few times. The chain joins TRBV20-1 to TRBJ2-7; perhaps TRBD2 as D (5 bases). V lost 0 bases and J lost 3, with 12 bases in between. In germline, CDR1 is DFQATT, CDR2 SNEGSKA (reference sequence). This CDR3 spans 14 amino acids. CDR3 protein: CSARDLRTDYEQYF. CDR3 bases: TGCAGTGCTAGAGATCTCCGGACTGACTACGAGCAGTACTTC.

The V gene is TRBV7-9, the J gene TRBJ1-1; no clear D gene. The CDR3 is 12 residues long. Germline V gene data show CDR1 as SEHNR and CDR2 as FQNEAQ (reference sequence). With 5 bases removed from V and 0 bases from J, the gap between germline ends came to 4 bases. Here the CDR3 reads CASSAMNTEAFF. CDR3 nucleotide sequence: TGTGCCAGCAGCGCCATGAACACTGAAGCTTTCTTT.

This clonotype was detected ten times or more. The rearrangement uses TRBV12-3 or TRBV12-4 and TRBJ2-7; perhaps TRBD2 as D (7 bases). There are 15 residues in the CDR3. Trimming left V 5 bases short and J 0 bases short, with 14 bases between. The CDR3 DNA reads TGTGCCAGCAGTCCGATGGGGGGGGCCTCCTACGAGCAGTACTTC. Its translation is CASSPMGGASYEQYF.

This clonotype was seen many times. The rearrangement uses TRBV12-3 or TRBV12-4 and TRBJ2-1; 12 bases are shared with TRBD2. The CDR3 runs to 16 residues. The V segment lost 5 bases and the J segment 8 bases; nucleotides outside the gene matches: 10. Here the CDR3 DNA reads TGTGCCAGCAGTCCTTTGCTAGCGGGAGGGCGGGATGAGCAGTTCTTC. As protein: CASSPLLAGGRDEQFF.

This clonotype has only a few counts. This sequence joins TRBV11-1 and TRBJ2-4; TRBD1 or TRBD2 may be the D gene (5 bases each). This CDR3 has 15 residues. Germline V gene sequence: CDR1 SGHAT, CDR2 FQDESV (reference sequence). Deletions cut 4 bases from V and 0 bases from J, with 10 bases between. In DNA, the CDR3 is TGTGCCAGCAGCTCCAGGGACCTAGCCAAAAACATTCAGTACTTC. Amino acid sequence: CASSSRDLAKNIQYF.

This clonotype was observed a handful of times. CDR3 in amino acids: CASSLRLAGPYGELFF. Here the CDR3 DNA reads TGTGCCAGCAGTTTAAGGCTAGCGGGCCCGTATGGGGAGCTGTTTTTT. The rearrangement links TRBV28 to TRBJ2-2; 8 nucleotides line up with TRBD2. The V and J ends lost 2 bases and 8 bases, in that order; junction bases with no gene match: 10. Germline values: CDR1 MDHEN, CDR2 SYDVKM. The CDR3 is 16 amino acids.

This clonotype was seen at least ten times. J is TRBJ2-1 and V is TRBV5-1; TRBD2 aligns across 11 bases. The junction had 13 bases not matched to a gene; V was cut back by 6 bases and J by 2 bases. Germline V CDR1 and CDR2: SGHRS, YFSETQ. The CDR3 length is 18 residues. Written as DNA, the CDR3 is TGCGCCAGCAACGGAGGGATAGCGGGAGGGCCCGCCTACAATGAGCAGTTCTTC. This gives the protein CASNGGIAGGPAYNEQFF.

In this sample, this clonotype turned up many times. V and J are TRBV12-3 or TRBV12-4 and TRBJ2-2, with 10 bases that match TRBD2. The CDR3 covers 16 residues. V shed 4 bases, J shed 6 bases, and the junction held 8 bases outside the gene matches. CDR3 nucleotide sequence: TGTGCCAGCAGTTCCCCTAGCGGGAGAGTTTCCGGGGAGCTGTTTTTT. Its protein product is CASSSPSGRVSGELFF.

V usage is TRBV20-1 and J usage is TRBJ1-1, with D uncertain. Germline V gives CDR1 DFQATT, CDR2 SNEGSKA (reference sequence). The CDR3 has 14 residues. V lost 0 bases to trimming and J lost 5 bases, with 13 bases between them. CDR3 sequence: CSARELQSLTEAFF. The CDR3 region has the DNA TGCAGTGCTAGAGAGCTCCAGTCATTAACTGAAGCTTTCTTT.

V usage is TRBV12-3 or TRBV12-4 and J usage is TRBJ2-3; 8 bases map to TRBD2. The CDR3 extends over 17 amino acids. V trimming: 7 bases; J trimming: 5 bases; junction bases outside the gene matches: 17. CDR3 DNA sequence: TGTGCCAGCACCCCTCGGGAGCCCGGGACTAGTGGAGATACGCAGTATTTT. Protein: CASTPREPGTSGDTQYF.

Many counts were recorded for this clonotype. The CDR3 DNA sequence: TGCAGTGCTAGAGACGACAGCTATGGCTACACCTTC. It codes for CSARDDSYGYTF. This chain connects TRBV20-1 to TRBJ1-2; D may be TRBD1 (5 bases). The CDR3 consists of 12 residues. CDR1 and CDR2 from the germline V gene are DFQATT and SNEGSKA (reference sequence). Trimming left V 0 bases short and J 4 bases short, with 6 bases between.

The chain carries TRBV4-3 and TRBJ2-1, with 7 bases lining up with TRBD1. The CDR3 totals 13 residues. Germline V gene data show CDR1 as LGHNA and CDR2 as YSLEER. Losses at the gene ends were 1 base for V and 13 bases for J; bases not matched to a gene: 7. The CDR3 loop reads CASSQVPGQFQFF. CDR3 nucleotides: TGCGCCAGCAGCCAAGTCCCGGGACAGTTCCAGTTCTTC.

This clonotype was picked up many times. The chain is built from TRBV12-3 or TRBV12-4 and TRBJ2-1; perhaps TRBD2 as D (6 bases). CDR3 length: 14 amino acids. V lost 7 bases and J 6 bases, leaving 16 bases between the germline ends. The CDR3 sequence is CASTLGNSGNEQFF. The CDR3 bases are TGTGCCAGCACCCTGGGAAATAGCGGCAATGAGCAGTTCTTC.

V is TRBV6-5 and J is TRBJ2-3; no clear D. The CDR3 totals 13 residues. V lost 2 bases and J lost 0, with 3 bases in between. Germline-derived CDR1 and CDR2 are MNHEY and SVGAGI. The CDR3 loop reads CASSYDSTDTQYF. The CDR3 DNA reads TGTGCCAGCAGTTACGACAGCACAGATACGCAGTATTTT.

The chain employs TRBV6-2 or TRBV6-3 and TRBJ1-1, with a tentative D call TRBD1 (5 bases). Germline-derived CDR1 and CDR2 are MNHEY and SVGEGT. The germline V and J ends were trimmed by 7 bases and 5 bases, with 14 bases remaining between them. This CDR3 contains 13 residues. Here the CDR3 reads CASIQRGRTEAFF. The CDR3 DNA is TGTGCCAGCATCCAGAGGGGCAGAACTGAAGCTTTCTTT.

This chain links TRBV20-1 with TRBJ2-5; tentative D call: TRBD2 (5 bases). V lost 0 bases and J 5 bases, leaving 16 bases between the germline ends. This CDR3 is built from 15 residues. The germline V gene encodes CDR1 DFQATT and CDR2 SNEGSKA (reference sequence). CDR3 protein: CSARDEGSRWETQYF. DNA for the CDR3: TGCAGTGCTAGAGATGAGGGATCTAGATGGGAGACCCAGTACTTC.